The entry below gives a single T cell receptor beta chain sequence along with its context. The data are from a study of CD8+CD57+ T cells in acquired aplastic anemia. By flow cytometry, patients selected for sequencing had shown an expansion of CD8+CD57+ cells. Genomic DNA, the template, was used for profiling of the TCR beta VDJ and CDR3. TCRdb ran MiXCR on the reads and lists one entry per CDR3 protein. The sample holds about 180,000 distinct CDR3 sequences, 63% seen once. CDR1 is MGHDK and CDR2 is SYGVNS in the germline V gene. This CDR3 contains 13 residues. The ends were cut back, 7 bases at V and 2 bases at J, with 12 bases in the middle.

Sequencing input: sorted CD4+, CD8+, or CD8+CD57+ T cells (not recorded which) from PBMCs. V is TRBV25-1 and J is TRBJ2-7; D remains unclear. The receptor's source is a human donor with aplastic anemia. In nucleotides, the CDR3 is TGTGCCAGCAAGCGTGGGGTCGCCTACGAGCAGTACTTC. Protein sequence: CASKRGVAYEQYF.